These 12 T cell receptor beta chains share one sample of origin, sequenced in a study of blood T cell repertoires in COVID-19. TCRdb's copy holds only in-frame clones and misses some; the assay was immunoSEQ multiplex PCR. The sample includes 85,000 to 90,000 clones, less than 95% of them seen just once. Sequencing was carried out using peripheral blood. The receptors shown here come from a human donor with active COVID-19. The donor label of this sample is uncertain.

The chain recombines TRBV27 with TRBJ1-1; 10 nucleotides match TRBD1. The germline V gene has CDR1 MNHEY and CDR2 SMNVEV (reference sequence). V dropped 3 bases and J dropped 10; count of bases not matched to a gene: 14. This CDR3 is 16 amino acids long. The CDR3 DNA reads as TGTGCCAGCAGTTTGGGGACAGGGGAGCGACGTGGCGGAGCTTTCTTT. The encoded protein is CASSLGTGERRGGAFF.

The CDR3 DNA sequence: TGTGCCAGCAGCCAAAACTCAGGGCGCTATGGCTACACCTTC. Its translation: CASSQNSGRYGYTF. This chain joins TRBV4-2 and TRBJ1-2; tentatively, D is TRBD1 (5 bases). Deletions cut 2 bases from V and 4 bases from J, with 11 bases between. Germline V gene sequence: CDR1 LGHNA, CDR2 YNFKEQ. CDR3 length: 14 residues.

The rearrangement links TRBV19 to TRBJ1-1; weak D call: TRBD1 (6 bases). CDR1 is LNHDA and CDR2 is SQIVND in the germline V gene (reference sequence). Trimming stripped 2 bases from V and 5 bases from J, with 12 bases between. This CDR3 has 14 amino acids. CDR3 DNA sequence: TGTGCCAGTAGTATAAAACAGGGTGGGACTGAAGCTTTCTTT. As protein: CASSIKQGGTEAFF.

The J gene is TRBJ2-7, the V gene TRBV6-2 or TRBV6-3, with D hard to call. The CDR3 has 15 residues. V was pared by 4 bases and J by 1 base, with 14 bases between. The V gene's germline CDR1 is MNHEY and CDR2 SVGEGT. CDR3 loop: CASSSQRSGSYEQYF. CDR3 in DNA: TGTGCCAGCAGTTCCCAGAGGAGTGGATCCTACGAGCAGTACTTC.

The chain is built from TRBV6-2 or TRBV6-3 and TRBJ2-7; no firm D call. The germline CDR1 and CDR2 sequences are MNHEY and SVGEGT. The CDR3 loop spans 14 amino acids. Deletions cut 0 bases from V and 2 bases from J, with 8 bases between. CDR3 nucleotide sequence: TGTGCCAGCAGTTACTCGACCAGGCCCTACGAGCAGTACTTC. Its translation is CASSYSTRPYEQYF.

The chain employs TRBV7-8 and TRBJ1-4, with 7 bases aligning to TRBD1. The CDR3 is 16 amino acids. Germline CDR1 reads SGHVS; CDR2 reads FQNEAQ. V shed 4 bases, J shed 6 bases, and the junction held 11 bases outside the gene matches. The CDR3 nucleotides are TGTGCCAGCAGCTCGTTAAAAGACAGGGCGGATGAAAAACTGTTTTTT. Its protein product is CASSSLKDRADEKLFF.

The chain joins TRBV7-2 to TRBJ1-2, with a tentative D call TRBD1 (5 bases). The V and J ends lost 5 bases and 10 bases respectively, with 23 bases between them. Germline assignment: CDR1 SGHTA and CDR2 FQGNSA. The CDR3 has 15 amino acids. The CDR3 coding sequence is TGTGCCAGCAGCCCCCGTTGGGGCACCCATATAGTCTACACCTTC. Encoded protein: CASSPRWGTHIVYTF.

This chain connects TRBV7-2 to TRBJ2-3; D may be TRBD2 (7 bases). V was trimmed by 5 bases and J by 1 base, leaving 10 bases between them. This CDR3 region has 14 residues. CDR1 and CDR2 from the germline V gene are SGHTA and FQGNSA. CDR3 DNA: TGTGCCAGCAGCCCCGGGGGGCGCACAGATACGCAGTATTTT. It codes for CASSPGGRTDTQYF.

The chain has TRBV2 and TRBJ2-3, with TRBD1 matching over 8 bases. Trimming at V came to 5 bases and at J to 2 bases, leaving 6 bases not matched to a gene. Germline assignment: CDR1 SNHLY and CDR2 FYNNEI. This CDR3 is 15 amino acids long. The DNA for the CDR3 is TGTGCCAGCAGTAAAGGACAGGGACCCACAGATACGCAGTATTTT. Protein sequence: CASSKGQGPTDTQYF.

The gene calls are TRBV7-9 and TRBJ2-7, with 8 bases identical to TRBD1. CDR3 length: 15 amino acids. Germline V CDR1 and CDR2: SEHNR, FQNEAQ (reference sequence). V dropped 1 base and J dropped 7; count of bases not matched to a gene: 9. The CDR3 here is CASSLETGVPGEQYF. In DNA form, the CDR3 reads TGTGCCAGCAGCTTAGAGACAGGGGTACCGGGGGAGCAGTACTTC.

The rearrangement links TRBV6-1 to TRBJ2-3, with D maybe TRBD1 (6 bases). The V and J ends lost 4 bases and 0 bases respectively, with 14 bases between them. This CDR3 has 16 residues. Looked up from germline, CDR1 is MNHNS and CDR2 is SASEGT. The CDR3 reads CASSVLQGSSTDTQYF. CDR3 sequence (DNA): TGTGCCAGCAGTGTACTACAGGGTTCTAGCACAGATACGCAGTATTTT.

The rearrangement joins TRBV2 to TRBJ1-6; a weak D match, TRBD1 (6 bases). V gave up 8 bases and J gave up 6 bases, with 23 bases separating them. The CDR3 is 17 residues long. Germline V gives CDR1 SNHLY, CDR2 FYNNEI. The CDR3 loop reads CASSPGAMGFANSPLHF. In DNA, the CDR3 is TGTGCCAGCTCACCAGGGGCAATGGGCTTCGCTAATTCACCCCTCCACTTT. Looking up the rest from reference TRBV2 and TRBJ1-6 gives the full variable domain: EPEVTQTPSHQVTQMGQEVILRCVPISNHLYFYWYRQILGQKVEFLVSFYNNEISEKSEIFDDQFSVERPDGSNFTLKIRSTKLEDSAMYFCASSPGAMGFANSPLHFGNGTRLTVT.